Following are 10 T cell receptor beta chains from one sample sequenced in a study of T cell responses to AZD1222 COVID-19 vaccine. Using immunoSEQ multiplex PCR, the repertoire was profiled, and TCRdb retains in-frame clones only, with some absent. There are some 150,000 clones in the sample; approximately 90% occur only once, and roughly 4.3% lies in the top ten. Sequencing used peripheral blood, obtained on day 0 of MenACWY control vaccination. The receptors originated from an adult in good health.

CDR3 DNA: TGTGCCAGCAGTAACCTTAGGGAAGTTGGCTACACCTTC. Translating gives CASSNLREVGYTF. The chain uses TRBV2 and TRBJ1-2; D gene uncertain. Trimming took 5 bases from V and 7 from J, leaving 14 bases between them. The CDR3 covers 13 residues. The germline V gene encodes CDR1 SNHLY and CDR2 FYNNEI. The full variable domain, rest sourced from reference TRBV2 and TRBJ1-2, is EPEVTQTPSHQVTQMGQEVILRCVPISNHLYFYWYRQILGQKVEFLVSFYNNEISEKSEIFDDQFSVERPDGSNFTLKIRSTKLEDSAMYFCASSNLREVGYTFGSGTRLTVV.

The chain links TRBV28 to TRBJ2-1; 8 bases agree with TRBD2. The CDR3 sequence is 14 residues long. Unmatched junction bases numbered 5, after V lost 5 bases and J lost 5 bases. The germline CDR1 and CDR2 sequences are MDHEN and SYDVKM. CDR3 in DNA: TGTGCCAGCAGTCCCCGGGGGGGGGACAATGAGCAGTTCTTC. Protein: CASSPRGGDNEQFF.

This chain joins TRBV5-1 and TRBJ2-6; TRBD1 matches at 7 bases. Germline assignment: CDR1 SGHRS and CDR2 YFSETQ. V lost 7 bases, J lost 0 bases, and 7 bases stayed unmatched. The CDR3 is 16 amino acids. In DNA form, the CDR3 reads TGCGCCAGCGCAGGGACAGATTTCTCTGGGGCCAACGTCCTGACTTTC. Amino acids: CASAGTDFSGANVLTF.

The chain combines TRBV2 with TRBJ1-2; D not certain. Looked up from germline, CDR1 is SNHLY and CDR2 is FYNNEI. Deletions cut 1 base from V and 0 bases from J, with 15 bases between. CDR3 size: 17 residues. The CDR3: CASSEDGPDSSNYGYTF. DNA of the CDR3: TGTGCCAGCAGTGAAGACGGGCCCGACTCCTCTAACTATGGCTACACCTTC.

This clone was seen a handful of times. The chain has TRBV10-3 and TRBJ1-1; D gene uncertain. Trimming cost V 9 bases and J 2 bases, with 13 bases left between them. Germline V gives CDR1 ENHRY, CDR2 SYGVKD. CDR3 size: 13 residues. This CDR3 reads CAIKREPNTEAFF. The CDR3 DNA sequence: TGTGCCATTAAAAGGGAACCCAACACTGAAGCTTTCTTT.

This clone occurred a few times. At one of its ends the junction is not consistent with the germline gene, which may arise from a read error. This chain connects TRBV7-9 to TRBJ2-7, with a possible D match to TRBD2 (5 bases). CDR3 length equals 16 residues. Germline loops: CDR1 SEHNR, CDR2 FQNEAQ (reference sequence). The CDR3 sequence: CASSVAQTGSYYEQYF. The CDR3 nucleotides are TGTGCCAGCAGCGTAGCGCAAACGGGTTCCTACTACGAGCAGTACTTC. Full variable domain (outside the CDR3, taken from reference TRBV7-9 and TRBJ2-7): DTGVSQNPRHKITKRGQNVTFRCDPISEHNRLYWYRQTLGQGPEFLTYFQNEAQLEKSRLLSDRFSAERPKGSFSTLEIQRTEQGDSAMYLCASSVAQTGSYYEQYFGPGTRLTVT.

The chain has TRBV10-3 and TRBJ1-2; no clear D. From germline, CDR1 is ENHRY and CDR2 SYGVKD. V lost 3 bases, J lost 8 bases, and 22 bases lay in between. This CDR3 has 16 residues. The CDR3 bases are TGTGCCATCAGTGACCTTCTGATGGGCCCCCGGGGAGGCTACACCTTC. Translation: CAISDLLMGPRGGYTF.

The CDR3 spells CASSGYTEAFF. In DNA, the CDR3 is TGTGCCAGTTCGGGGTACACTGAAGCTTTCTTT. This sequence joins TRBV6-5 and TRBJ1-1; no definite D call. Germline V gives CDR1 MNHEY, CDR2 SVGAGI. The V end was cut by 9 bases, the J end by 3 bases, with 8 bases between. The CDR3 contains 11 residues.

The rearrangement uses TRBV5-1 and TRBJ2-3; 9 nucleotides line up with TRBD1. Germline CDR1 and CDR2: SGHRS and YFSETQ. The CDR3 is 15 amino acids. V was clipped by 7 bases and J by 0 bases; unmatched bases: 6. CDR3 sequence: CASSSGQGSTDTQYF. Written as DNA, the CDR3 is TGCGCCAGCTCCTCAGGACAGGGGAGCACAGATACGCAGTATTTT.

In its sample, this clone was seen once. The chain combines TRBV18 with TRBJ1-2; TRBD1 matches 7 bases. Looked up from germline, CDR1 is KGHSH and CDR2 is LQKENI. V shed 3 bases, J shed 3 bases, and the junction held 7 bases outside the gene matches. The CDR3 covers 15 residues. The CDR3: CASSPLDREDYGYTF. CDR3 sequence (DNA): TGTGCCAGCTCACCTCTCGACAGGGAGGACTATGGCTACACCTTC.